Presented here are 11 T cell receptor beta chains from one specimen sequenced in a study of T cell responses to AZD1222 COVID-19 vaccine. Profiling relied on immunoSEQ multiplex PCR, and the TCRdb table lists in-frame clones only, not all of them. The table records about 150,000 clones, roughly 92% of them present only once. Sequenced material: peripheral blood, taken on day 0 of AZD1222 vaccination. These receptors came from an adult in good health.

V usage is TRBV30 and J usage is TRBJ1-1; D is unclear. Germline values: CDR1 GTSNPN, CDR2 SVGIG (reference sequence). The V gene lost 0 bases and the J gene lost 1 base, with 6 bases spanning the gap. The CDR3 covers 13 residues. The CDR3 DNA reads TGTGCCTGGAGTGTGCCGCAGAACACTGAAGCTTTCTTT. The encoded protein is CAWSVPQNTEAFF. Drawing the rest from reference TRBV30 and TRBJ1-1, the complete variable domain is SQTIHQWPATLVQPVGSPLSLECTVEGTSNPNLYWYRQAAGRGLQLLFYSVGIGQISSEVPQNLSASRPQDRQFILSSKKLLLSDSGFYLCAWSVPQNTEAFFGQGTRLTVV.

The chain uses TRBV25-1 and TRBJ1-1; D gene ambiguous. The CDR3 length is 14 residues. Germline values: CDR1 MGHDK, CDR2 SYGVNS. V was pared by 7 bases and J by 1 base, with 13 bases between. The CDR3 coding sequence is TGTGCCAGCACCGCGAACTACAAGAACACTGAAGCTTTCTTT. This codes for CASTANYKNTEAFF.

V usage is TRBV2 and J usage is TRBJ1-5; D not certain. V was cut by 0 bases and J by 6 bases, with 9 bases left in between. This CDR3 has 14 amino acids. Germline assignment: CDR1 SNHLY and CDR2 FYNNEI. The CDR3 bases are TGTGCCAGCAGTGAAGCGCAAGGAACTCAGCCCCAGCATTTT. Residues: CASSEAQGTQPQHF.

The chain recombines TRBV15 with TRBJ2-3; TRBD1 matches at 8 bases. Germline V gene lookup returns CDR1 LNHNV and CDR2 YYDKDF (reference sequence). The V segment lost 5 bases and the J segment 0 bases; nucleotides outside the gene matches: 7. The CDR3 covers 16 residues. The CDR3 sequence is CATSVTTGDSTDTQYF. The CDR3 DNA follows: TGTGCCACCAGCGTCACGACAGGGGATAGCACAGATACGCAGTATTTT.

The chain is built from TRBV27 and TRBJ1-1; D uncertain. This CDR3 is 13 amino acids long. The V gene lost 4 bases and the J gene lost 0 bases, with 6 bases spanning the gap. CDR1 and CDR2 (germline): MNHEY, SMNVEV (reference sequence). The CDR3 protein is CASSWLVNTEAFF. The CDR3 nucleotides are TGTGCCAGCAGTTGGTTAGTGAACACTGAAGCTTTCTTT.

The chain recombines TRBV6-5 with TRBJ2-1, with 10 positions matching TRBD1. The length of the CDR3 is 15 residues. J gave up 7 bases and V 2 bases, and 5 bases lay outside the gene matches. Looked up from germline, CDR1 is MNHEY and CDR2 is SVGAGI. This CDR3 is CASSYLGTGVNEQFF. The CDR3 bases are TGTGCCAGCAGTTACCTGGGGACAGGGGTGAATGAGCAGTTCTTC.

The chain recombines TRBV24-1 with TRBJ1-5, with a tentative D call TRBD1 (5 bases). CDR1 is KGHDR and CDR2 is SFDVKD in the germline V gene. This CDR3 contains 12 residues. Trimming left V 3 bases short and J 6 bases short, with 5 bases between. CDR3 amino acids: CATSDQGQPQHF. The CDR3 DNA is TGTGCCACCAGTGATCAGGGTCAGCCCCAGCATTTT.

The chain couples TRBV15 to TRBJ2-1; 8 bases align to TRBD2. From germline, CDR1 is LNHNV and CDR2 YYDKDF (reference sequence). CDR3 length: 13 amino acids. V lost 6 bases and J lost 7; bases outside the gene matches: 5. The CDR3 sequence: CATSSGIGNEQFF. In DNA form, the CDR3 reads TGTGCCACCAGTAGCGGGATAGGGAATGAGCAGTTCTTC.

DNA for the CDR3: TGTGCCAGCAGCCAAGCTCGAGGGGAGCAGTACTTC. Its translation is CASSQARGEQYF. The chain couples TRBV3-1 (or the pseudogene TRBV3-2) to TRBJ2-7; D is perhaps TRBD2 (5 bases). Trimming took off 1 base at V and 7 bases at J, with 8 bases between the two ends. CDR1 is LGHDT, CDR2 YNNKEL, per germline (reference sequence). CDR3 length: 12 amino acids.

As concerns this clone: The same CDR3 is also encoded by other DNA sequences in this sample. The CDR3 nucleotides are TGCGCCAGCAGCTTGGGTGATTCACCCCTCCACTTT. Its protein product is CASSLGDSPLHF. The rearrangement uses TRBV5-1 and TRBJ1-6; D is unresolved. The CDR3 totals 12 residues. Germline CDR1 is SGHRS and CDR2 is YFSETQ. V lost 0 bases and J 8 bases, leaving 3 bases between the germline ends.

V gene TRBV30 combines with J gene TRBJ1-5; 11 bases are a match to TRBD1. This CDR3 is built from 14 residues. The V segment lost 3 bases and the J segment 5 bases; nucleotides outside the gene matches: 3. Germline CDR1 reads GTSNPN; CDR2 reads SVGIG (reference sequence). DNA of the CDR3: TGTGCCTGGAGCCCGGACAGGGGGCATCAGCCCCAGCATTTT. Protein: CAWSPDRGHQPQHF.